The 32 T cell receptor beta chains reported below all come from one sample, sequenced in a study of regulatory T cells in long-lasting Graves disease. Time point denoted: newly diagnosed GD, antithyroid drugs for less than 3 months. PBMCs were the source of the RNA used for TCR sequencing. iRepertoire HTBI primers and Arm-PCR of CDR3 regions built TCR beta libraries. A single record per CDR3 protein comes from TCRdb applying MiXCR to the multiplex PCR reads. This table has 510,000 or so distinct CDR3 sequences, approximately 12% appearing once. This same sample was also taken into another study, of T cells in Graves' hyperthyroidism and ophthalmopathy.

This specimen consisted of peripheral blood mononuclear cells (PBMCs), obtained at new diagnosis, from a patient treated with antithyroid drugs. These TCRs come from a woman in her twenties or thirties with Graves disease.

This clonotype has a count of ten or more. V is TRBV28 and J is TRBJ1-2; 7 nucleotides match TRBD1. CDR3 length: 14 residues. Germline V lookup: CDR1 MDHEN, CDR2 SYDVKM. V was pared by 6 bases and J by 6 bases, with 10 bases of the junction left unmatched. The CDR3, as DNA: TGTGCCAGCAGCCTATACCAACAGGGGAATGGCTACACCTTC. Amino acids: CASSLYQQGNGYTF.

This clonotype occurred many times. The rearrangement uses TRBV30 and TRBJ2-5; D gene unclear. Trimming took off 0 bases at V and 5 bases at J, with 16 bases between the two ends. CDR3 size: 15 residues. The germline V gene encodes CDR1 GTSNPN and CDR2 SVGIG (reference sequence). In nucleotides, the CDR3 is TGTGCCTGGAGTGTAAAAGCCGTCCCCAGGGAGACCCAGTACTTC. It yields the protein CAWSVKAVPRETQYF.

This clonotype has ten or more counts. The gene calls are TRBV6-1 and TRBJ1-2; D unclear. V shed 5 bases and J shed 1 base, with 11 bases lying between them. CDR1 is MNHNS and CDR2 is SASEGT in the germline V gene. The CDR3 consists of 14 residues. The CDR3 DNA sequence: TGTGCCAGCAGTCTCCGGGGAGATAACTATGGCTACACCTTC. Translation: CASSLRGDNYGYTF.

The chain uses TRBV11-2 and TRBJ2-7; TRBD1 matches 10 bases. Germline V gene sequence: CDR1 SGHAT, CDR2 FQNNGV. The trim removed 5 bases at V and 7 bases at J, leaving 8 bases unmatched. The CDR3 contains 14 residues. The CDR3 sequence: CASSRQGASTEQYF. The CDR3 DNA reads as TGTGCCAGCAGCCGACAGGGGGCATCTACGGAGCAGTACTTC.

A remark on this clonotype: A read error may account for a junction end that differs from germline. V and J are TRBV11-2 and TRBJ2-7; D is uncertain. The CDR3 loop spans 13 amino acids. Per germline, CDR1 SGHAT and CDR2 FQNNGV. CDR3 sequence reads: CAISPWTSYEQYF. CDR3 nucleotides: TGTGCCATCAGCCCGTGGACCTCCTACGAGCAGTACTTC.

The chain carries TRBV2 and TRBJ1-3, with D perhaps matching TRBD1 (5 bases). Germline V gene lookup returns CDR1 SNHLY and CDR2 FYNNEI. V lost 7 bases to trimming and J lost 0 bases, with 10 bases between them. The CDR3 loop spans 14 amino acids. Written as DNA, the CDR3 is TGTGCCAGCACGGGACGGAACTCTGGAAACACCATATATTTT. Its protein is CASTGRNSGNTIYF.

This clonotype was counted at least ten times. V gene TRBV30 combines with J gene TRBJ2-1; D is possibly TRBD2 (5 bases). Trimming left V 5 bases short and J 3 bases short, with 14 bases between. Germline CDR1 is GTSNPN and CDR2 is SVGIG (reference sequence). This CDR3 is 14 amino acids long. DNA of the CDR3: TGTGCCTGGGCCGGGGAAAACTACTACAATGAGCAGTTCTTC. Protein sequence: CAWAGENYYNEQFF.

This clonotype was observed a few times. The CDR3 DNA is TGCAGTGCTAGGACCTGGGCCCACGAGCAGTACTTC. Translation: CSARTWAHEQYF. The chain employs TRBV20-1 and TRBJ2-7, with unresolved D. The CDR3 is 12 residues long. The ends were cut back, 3 bases at V and 5 bases at J, with 11 bases in the middle. CDR1 DFQATT and CDR2 SNEGSKA come from the germline V gene (reference sequence).

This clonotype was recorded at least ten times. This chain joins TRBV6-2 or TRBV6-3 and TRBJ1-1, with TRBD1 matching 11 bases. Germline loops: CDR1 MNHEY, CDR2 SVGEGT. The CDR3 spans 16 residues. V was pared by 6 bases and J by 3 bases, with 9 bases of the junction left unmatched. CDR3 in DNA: TGTGCCAGCAGCTTCCAACGGACAGGGGGCTACACTGAAGCTTTCTTT. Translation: CASSFQRTGGYTEAFF.

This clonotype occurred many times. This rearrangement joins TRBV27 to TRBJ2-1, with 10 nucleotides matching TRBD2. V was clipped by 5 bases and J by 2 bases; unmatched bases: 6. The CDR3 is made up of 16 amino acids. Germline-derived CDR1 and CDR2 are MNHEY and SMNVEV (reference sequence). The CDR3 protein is CASSTASGSAYNEQFF. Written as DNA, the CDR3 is TGTGCCAGCAGTACGGCTAGCGGGAGCGCCTACAATGAGCAGTTCTTC.

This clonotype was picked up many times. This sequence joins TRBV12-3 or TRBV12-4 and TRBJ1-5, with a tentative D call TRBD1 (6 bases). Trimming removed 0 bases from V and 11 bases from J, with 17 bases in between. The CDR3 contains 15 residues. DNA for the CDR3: TGTGCCAGCAGTTTAGCGGGCGCGTGGGGGGGCGCCCAGCATTTT. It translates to CASSLAGAWGGAQHF.

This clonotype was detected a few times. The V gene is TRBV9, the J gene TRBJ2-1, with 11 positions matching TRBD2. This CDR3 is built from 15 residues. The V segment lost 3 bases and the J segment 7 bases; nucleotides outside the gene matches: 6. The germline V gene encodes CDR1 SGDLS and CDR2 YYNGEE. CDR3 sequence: CASSAPTSGGNEQFF. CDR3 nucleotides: TGTGCCAGCAGCGCTCCTACTAGCGGGGGAAATGAGCAGTTCTTC.

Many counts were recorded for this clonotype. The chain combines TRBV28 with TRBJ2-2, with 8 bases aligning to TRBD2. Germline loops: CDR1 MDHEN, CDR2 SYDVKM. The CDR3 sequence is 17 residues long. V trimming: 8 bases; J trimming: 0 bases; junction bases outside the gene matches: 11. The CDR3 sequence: CASSEPGGPANTGELFF. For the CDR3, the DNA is TGTGCCAGCTCCGAACCGGGAGGGCCAGCGAACACCGGGGAGCTGTTTTTT.

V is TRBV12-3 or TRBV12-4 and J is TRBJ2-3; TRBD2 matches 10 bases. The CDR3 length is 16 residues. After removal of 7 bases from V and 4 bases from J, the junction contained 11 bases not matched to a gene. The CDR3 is CASIQSAGGNPDTQYF. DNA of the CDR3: TGTGCCAGCATTCAATCAGCGGGGGGGAACCCAGATACGCAGTATTTT.

CDR3 residues: CASSSLIGGPNTGELFF. DNA of the CDR3: TGTGCCAGTAGCTCCCTTATAGGGGGCCCGAACACCGGGGAGCTGTTTTTT. The rearrangement joins TRBV19 to TRBJ2-2, with 7 bases aligning to TRBD1. The CDR3 is made up of 17 amino acids. CDR1 and CDR2 from the germline V gene are LNHDA and SQIVND (reference sequence). After removal of 6 bases from V and 0 bases from J, the junction contained 10 bases not matched to a gene.

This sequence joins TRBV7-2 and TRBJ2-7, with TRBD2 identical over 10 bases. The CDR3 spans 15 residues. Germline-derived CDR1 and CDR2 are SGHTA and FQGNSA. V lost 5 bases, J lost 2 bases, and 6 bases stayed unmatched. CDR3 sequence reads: CASSGKRGGPYEQYF. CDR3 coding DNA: TGTGCCAGCAGCGGGAAGCGGGGGGGACCCTACGAGCAGTACTTC. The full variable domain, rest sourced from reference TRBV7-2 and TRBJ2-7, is GAGVSQSPSNKVTEKGKDVELRCDPISGHTALYWYRQSLGQGLEFLIYFQGNSAPDKSGLPSDRFSAERTGGSVSTLTIQRTQQEDSAVYLCASSGKRGGPYEQYFGPGTRLTVT.

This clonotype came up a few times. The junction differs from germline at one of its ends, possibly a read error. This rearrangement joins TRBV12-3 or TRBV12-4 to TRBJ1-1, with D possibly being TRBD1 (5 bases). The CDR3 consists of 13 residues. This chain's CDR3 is CVSSRRDFGEAFF. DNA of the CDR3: TGTGTCAGCAGTCGCAGGGATTTCGGTGAAGCTTTCTTT.

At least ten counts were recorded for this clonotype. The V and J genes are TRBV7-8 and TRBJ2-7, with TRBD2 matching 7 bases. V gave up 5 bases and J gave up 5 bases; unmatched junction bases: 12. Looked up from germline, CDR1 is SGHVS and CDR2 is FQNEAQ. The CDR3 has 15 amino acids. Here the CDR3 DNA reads TGTGCCAGCAGCCCAAGGGAGGGAATCAGCGACGAGCAGTACTTC. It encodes CASSPREGISDEQYF.

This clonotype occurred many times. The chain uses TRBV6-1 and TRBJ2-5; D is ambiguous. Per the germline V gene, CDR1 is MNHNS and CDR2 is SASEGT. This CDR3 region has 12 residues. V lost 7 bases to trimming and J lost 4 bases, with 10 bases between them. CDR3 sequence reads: CASTYPTETQYF. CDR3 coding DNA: TGTGCCAGCACCTATCCTACAGAGACCCAGTACTTC.

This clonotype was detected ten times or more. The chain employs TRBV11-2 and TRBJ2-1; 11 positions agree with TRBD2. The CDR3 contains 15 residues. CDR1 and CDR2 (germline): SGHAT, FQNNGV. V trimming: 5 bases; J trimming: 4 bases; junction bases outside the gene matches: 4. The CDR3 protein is CASSRLAGLYNEQFF. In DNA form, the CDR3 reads TGTGCCAGCAGCCGACTAGCGGGACTATACAATGAGCAGTTCTTC.

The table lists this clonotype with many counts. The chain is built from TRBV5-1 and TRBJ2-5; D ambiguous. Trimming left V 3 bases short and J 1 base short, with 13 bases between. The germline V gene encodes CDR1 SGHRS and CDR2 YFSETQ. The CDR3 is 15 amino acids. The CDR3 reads CASSSTGGVQETQYF. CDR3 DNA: TGCGCCAGCAGCTCGACTGGTGGGGTCCAAGAGACCCAGTACTTC.

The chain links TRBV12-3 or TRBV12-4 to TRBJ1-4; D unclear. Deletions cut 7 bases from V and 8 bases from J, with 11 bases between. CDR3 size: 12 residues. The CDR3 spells CASNMDREKLFF. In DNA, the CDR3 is TGTGCCAGCAATATGGACCGGGAAAAACTGTTTTTT.

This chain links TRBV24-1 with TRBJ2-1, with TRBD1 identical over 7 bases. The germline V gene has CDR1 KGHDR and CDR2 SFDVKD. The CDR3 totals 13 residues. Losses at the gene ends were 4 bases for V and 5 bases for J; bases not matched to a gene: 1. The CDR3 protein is CATSDGQDNEQFF. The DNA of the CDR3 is TGTGCCACCAGTGACGGACAGGACAATGAGCAGTTCTTC.

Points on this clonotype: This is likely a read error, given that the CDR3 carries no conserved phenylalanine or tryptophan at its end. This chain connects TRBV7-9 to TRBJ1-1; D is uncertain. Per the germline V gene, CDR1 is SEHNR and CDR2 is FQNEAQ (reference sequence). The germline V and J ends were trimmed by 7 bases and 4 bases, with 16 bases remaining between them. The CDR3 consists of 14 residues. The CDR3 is CASNPPGEITEAFL. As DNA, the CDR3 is TGTGCCAGCAACCCCCCCGGGGAAATCACTGAAGCTTTCTTG.

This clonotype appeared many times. The CDR3, as DNA: TGTGCCACCCGACAGGCGTGGGACACAGATACGCAGTATTTT. Encoded protein: CATRQAWDTDTQYF. The V call is TRBV6-1, the J call TRBJ2-3, with TRBD1 as a possible D gene (6 bases). The V end lost 10 bases, the J end lost 2 bases, and 16 bases lay between the germline ends. This CDR3 is built from 14 residues. Germline CDR1 is MNHNS and CDR2 is SASEGT.

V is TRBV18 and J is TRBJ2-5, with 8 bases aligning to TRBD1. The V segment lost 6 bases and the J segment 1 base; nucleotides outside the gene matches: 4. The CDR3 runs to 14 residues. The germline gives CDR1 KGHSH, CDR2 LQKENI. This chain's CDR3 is CASSAGTGQETQYF. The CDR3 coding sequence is TGTGCCAGCTCCGCCGGGACAGGCCAAGAGACCCAGTACTTC.

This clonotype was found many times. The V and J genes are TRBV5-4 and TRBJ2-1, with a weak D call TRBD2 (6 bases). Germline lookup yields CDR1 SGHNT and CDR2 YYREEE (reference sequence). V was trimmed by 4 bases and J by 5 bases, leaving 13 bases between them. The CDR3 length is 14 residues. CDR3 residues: CASSGGLGDNEQFF. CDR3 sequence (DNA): TGTGCCAGCAGCGGGGGACTCGGGGACAATGAGCAGTTCTTC.

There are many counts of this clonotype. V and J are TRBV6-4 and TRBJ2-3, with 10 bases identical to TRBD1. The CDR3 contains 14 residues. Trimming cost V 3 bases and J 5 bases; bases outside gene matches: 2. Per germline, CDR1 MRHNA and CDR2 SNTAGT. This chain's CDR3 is CASSETGGIDTQYF. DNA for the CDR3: TGTGCCAGCAGTGAGACAGGGGGCATAGATACGCAGTATTTT.

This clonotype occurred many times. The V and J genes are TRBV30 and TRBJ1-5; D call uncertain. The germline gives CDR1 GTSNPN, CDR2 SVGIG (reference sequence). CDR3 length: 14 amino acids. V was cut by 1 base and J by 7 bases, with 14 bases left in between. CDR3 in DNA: TGTGCCTGGAGTGGCGGGTCGGCGGGCCAGCCCCAGCATTTT. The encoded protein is CAWSGGSAGQPQHF. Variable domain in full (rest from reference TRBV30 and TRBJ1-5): SQTIHQWPATLVQPVGSPLSLECTVEGTSNPNLYWYRQAAGRGLQLLFYSVGIGQISSEVPQNLSASRPQDRQFILSSKKLLLSDSGFYLCAWSGGSAGQPQHFGDGTRLSIL.

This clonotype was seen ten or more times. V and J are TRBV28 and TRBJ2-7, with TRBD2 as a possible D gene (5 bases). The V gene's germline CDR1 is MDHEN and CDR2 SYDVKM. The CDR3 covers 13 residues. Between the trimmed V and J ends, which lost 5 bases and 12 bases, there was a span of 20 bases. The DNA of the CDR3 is TGTGCCAGCAGTCCCACCGGGGTGTCAGGACGGTACTTC. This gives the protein CASSPTGVSGRYF.

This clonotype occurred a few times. The CDR3 loop reads CASSQDSGAFNYGYTF. The CDR3 DNA reads as TGTGCCAGCAGCCAAGATTCGGGGGCTTTTAACTATGGCTACACCTTC. V gene TRBV3-1 combines with J gene TRBJ1-2, with TRBD1 as a possible D gene (6 bases). CDR1 is LGHDT and CDR2 is YNNKEL in the germline V gene (reference sequence). V lost 0 bases and J 1 base, leaving 12 bases between the germline ends. This CDR3 spans 16 amino acids.

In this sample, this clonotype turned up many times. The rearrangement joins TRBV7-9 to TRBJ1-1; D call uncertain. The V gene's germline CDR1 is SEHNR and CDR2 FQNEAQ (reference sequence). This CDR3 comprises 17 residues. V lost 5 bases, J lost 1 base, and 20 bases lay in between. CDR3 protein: CASSANVGEPANTEAFF. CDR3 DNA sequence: TGTGCCAGCAGCGCGAACGTGGGCGAACCCGCGAACACTGAAGCTTTCTTT.